One and the same sample provided the 18 T cell receptor beta chains below, sequenced in a study of CD8 T cells in ankylosing spondylitis. A single record per CDR3 protein comes from TCRdb applying MiXCR to the 5' RACE reads. The data show 750,000 to 850,000 distinct CDR3 sequences, 12% seen once. Study-level findings and limits: It appeared that ankylosing spondylitis blood was characterized by a TCR beta motif of fewer than 10 highly homologous variants.

No cognate antigen is known for these TCRs. The specimen sequenced was blood, either unsorted or a sorted T cell fraction (not recorded which). All receptors derive from a male donor with ankylosing spondylitis.

The genes are TRBV5-4 and TRBJ1-2; 8 nucleotides match TRBD1. The CDR3 length is 15 residues. Germline CDR1 SGHNT, CDR2 YYREEE (reference sequence). Trimming took 4 bases from V and 8 from J; bases not matched to a gene: 13. This CDR3 is CASSVDRDQSGGYTF. The CDR3 DNA follows: TGTGCCAGCAGCGTGGACAGGGACCAGTCGGGAGGCTACACCTTC.

This clonotype was recorded many times. The chain couples TRBV7-2 to TRBJ1-1, with a tentative D call TRBD1 (6 bases). The germline gives CDR1 SGHTA, CDR2 FQGNSA. The CDR3 is made up of 15 amino acids. The ends were cut back, 5 bases at V and 4 bases at J, with 17 bases in the middle. Written as DNA, the CDR3 is TGTGCCAGCAGCCGGCCACAGGGAGGGATCACTGAAGCTTTCTTT. Its translation: CASSRPQGGITEAFF.

This clonotype has a handful of counts. The V and J genes are TRBV30 and TRBJ1-5; weak D call: TRBD1 (6 bases). The length of the CDR3 is 13 residues. The ends were cut back, 6 bases at V and 3 bases at J, with 12 bases in the middle. Germline V gives CDR1 GTSNPN, CDR2 SVGIG (reference sequence). The CDR3 reads CACTGQPNQPQHF. The CDR3 bases are TGTGCCTGTACCGGACAGCCCAATCAGCCCCAGCATTTT.

This clonotype was found a few times. V usage is TRBV27 and J usage is TRBJ2-1, with D perhaps given as TRBD1 or TRBD2 (5 bases each). V lost 7 bases and J lost 5, with 21 bases in between. This CDR3 spans 16 amino acids. From germline, CDR1 is MNHEY and CDR2 SMNVEV (reference sequence). The CDR3 DNA reads TGTGCCAGCAAATCCCTATTTTTAGGGACGCACAATGAGCAGTTCTTC. It codes for CASKSLFLGTHNEQFF.

The genes are TRBV6-6 and TRBJ1-5, with no clear D. From germline, CDR1 is MNHNY and CDR2 SVGAGI (reference sequence). V lost 4 bases and J lost 5, with 9 bases in between. The CDR3 has 13 amino acids. The CDR3 nucleotides read TGTGCCAGCAGTTCCCTCGATTATCAGCCCCAGCATTTT. Its protein is CASSSLDYQPQHF.

The chain has TRBV11-2 and TRBJ2-5; TRBD2 matches at 10 bases. The CDR3 extends over 15 amino acids. CDR1 is SGHAT and CDR2 is FQNNGV in the germline V gene. The trim removed 3 bases at V and 2 bases at J, leaving 3 bases unmatched. The CDR3, as DNA: TGTGCCAGCAGCTTTGGTAGCGGGGGGCAAGAGACCCAGTACTTC. Translation gives CASSFGSGGQETQYF.

The V call is TRBV11-2, the J call TRBJ2-4; the D gene could be TRBD1 or TRBD2 (5 bases each). The germline V gene encodes CDR1 SGHAT and CDR2 FQNNGV. The CDR3 sequence is 13 residues long. Trimming stripped 8 bases from V and 10 bases from J, with 18 bases between. The CDR3 DNA follows: TGTGCCAGCCCCCGGGACCCCGCGCCAATTCAGTACTTC. It is translated as CASPRDPAPIQYF.

The table lists this clonotype with many counts. This chain joins TRBV29-1 and TRBJ2-3, with D perhaps being TRBD1 or TRBD2 (5 bases each). CDR1 and CDR2 (germline): SQVTM, ANQGSEA. V dropped 7 bases and J dropped 2 bases, with 13 bases sitting between them. The CDR3 loop spans 13 amino acids. CDR3 amino acids: CSADTGITDTQYF. The CDR3 region has the DNA TGCAGCGCGGACACGGGAATCACAGATACGCAGTATTTT.

This clonotype appeared a few times. The chain is built from TRBV10-3 and TRBJ1-1, with TRBD1 identical over 9 bases. The V and J ends lost 4 bases and 5 bases, in that order; junction bases with no gene match: 11. The CDR3 length is 16 residues. CDR1 is ENHRY and CDR2 is SYGVKD in the germline V gene. CDR3 nucleotide sequence: TGTGCCATCAGTGCCCCGGGACAGGGATCGCGGACTGAAGCTTTCTTT. Translated, it gives CAISAPGQGSRTEAFF.

This clonotype was observed a few times. The chain is built from TRBV5-1 and TRBJ2-3; D is ambiguous. The CDR3 totals 15 residues. CDR1 is SGHRS and CDR2 is YFSETQ in the germline V gene. Between the trimmed V and J ends, which lost 4 bases and 4 bases, there was a span of 16 bases. The CDR3 here is CASSGRSSLPDTQYF. In nucleotides, the CDR3 is TGCGCCAGCAGCGGTCGCAGTAGTCTGCCAGATACGCAGTATTTT.

This clonotype was observed a handful of times. This chain joins TRBV27 and TRBJ1-2, with a weak D call TRBD1 (5 bases). The V and J ends lost 4 bases and 4 bases respectively, with 16 bases between them. Germline assignment: CDR1 MNHEY and CDR2 SMNVEV (reference sequence). This CDR3 has 15 residues. The chain's CDR3 is CASSSGTPYGYGYTF. DNA of the CDR3: TGTGCCAGCAGTTCCGGGACTCCTTACGGCTATGGCTACACCTTC.

This clonotype was seen many times. V gene TRBV7-2 combines with J gene TRBJ1-5; D is undetermined. Germline V gene sequence: CDR1 SGHTA, CDR2 FQGNSA. Trimming removed 5 bases at V and 7 bases at J, with 12 bases between. CDR3 length equals 13 residues. The CDR3 loop is CASSANRIQPQHF. The DNA of the CDR3 is TGTGCCAGCAGCGCCAATCGGATCCAGCCCCAGCATTTT.

This clonotype was counted a single time. This chain joins TRBV11-2 and TRBJ2-3, with TRBD2 matching 10 bases. The CDR3 totals 18 residues. After removal of 1 base from V and 2 bases from J, the junction contained 9 bases not matched to a gene. Germline V gene sequence: CDR1 SGHAT, CDR2 FQNNGV. For the CDR3, the DNA is TGTGCCAGCAGCTTAGTAAGAACTAGCGGGGTGATCACAGATACGCAGTATTTT. Translating gives CASSLVRTSGVITDTQYF.

The V call is TRBV29-1, the J call TRBJ1-1, with TRBD1 as a possible D gene (6 bases). Germline lookup yields CDR1 SQVTM and CDR2 ANQGSEA. The V end was cut by 4 bases, the J end by 5 bases, with 14 bases between. The CDR3 covers 13 residues. CDR3 loop: CSVGGGRGTEAFF. The CDR3 coding sequence is TGCAGCGTTGGGGGGGGGCGCGGGACTGAAGCTTTCTTT.

This clonotype was detected ten times or more. The rearrangement uses TRBV6-6 and TRBJ2-1, with D possibly matching TRBD1 (5 bases). Looked up from germline, CDR1 is MNHNY and CDR2 is SVGAGI (reference sequence). The CDR3 is 13 amino acids. Trimming removed 7 bases at V and 7 bases at J, with 14 bases between. CDR3 in amino acids: CASNKRGQNEQFF. CDR3 nucleotides: TGTGCCAGCAATAAGAGAGGACAAAATGAGCAGTTCTTC.

The chain recombines TRBV10-3 with TRBJ1-2; D uncertain. The length of the CDR3 is 14 residues. CDR1 ENHRY and CDR2 SYGVKD come from the germline V gene. The V gene lost 3 bases and the J gene lost 0 bases, with 8 bases spanning the gap. The CDR3 coding sequence is TGTGCCATCAGTGAATTAATAGCTAACTATGGCTACACCTTC. Translation gives CAISELIANYGYTF.

This sequence joins TRBV28 and TRBJ1-5, with D unclear. Between the trimmed V and J ends, which lost 6 bases and 1 base, there was a span of 10 bases. Looked up from germline, CDR1 is MDHEN and CDR2 is SYDVKM. The CDR3 loop spans 14 amino acids. The CDR3 DNA follows: TGTGCCAGCAGGGCCCGGATAAGCAATCAGCCCCAGCATTTT. It is translated as CASRARISNQPQHF.

The V and J genes are TRBV5-1 and TRBJ2-1; D may be TRBD1 (6 bases). This CDR3 comprises 19 residues. Germline CDR1 and CDR2: SGHRS and YFSETQ. With 0 bases removed from V and 4 bases from J, the gap between germline ends came to 23 bases. The CDR3 reads CASSLAQSYRARKYNEQFF. The CDR3 nucleotides read TGCGCCAGCAGCTTGGCCCAATCCTACAGGGCAAGAAAATACAATGAGCAGTTCTTC.